The present T cell receptor beta chain was sequenced within a study of cytomegalovirus exposure and HLA in healthy donors. Study-level results: It was only CMV serostatus that was available as immune exposure information.

Germline assignment: CDR1 MNHNY and CDR2 SVGAGI (reference sequence). V dropped 5 bases and J dropped 5; count of bases not matched to a gene: 8. This CDR3 is 16 amino acids long. Primers included in the PCR were 60 Vbeta and 13 Jbeta primers. Clones were sequenced by immunoSEQ multiplex PCR, and TCRdb holds only the in-frame ones, with some missing. Altogether about 160,000 clones are present, roughly 80% being singletons, with the ten largest covering 2% to 2.5%. A single count supports this clone. The antigen is not known. Sequenced sample: PBMCs. This receptor was identified in a male donor in good health and CMV-seronegative. The chain couples TRBV6-6 to TRBJ1-4; 10 positions match TRBD1. CDR3 residues: CASSPGQGRRNEKLFF. The CDR3 nucleotides are TGTGCCAGCAGTCCGGGACAGGGGAGAAGGAATGAAAAACTGTTTTTT.